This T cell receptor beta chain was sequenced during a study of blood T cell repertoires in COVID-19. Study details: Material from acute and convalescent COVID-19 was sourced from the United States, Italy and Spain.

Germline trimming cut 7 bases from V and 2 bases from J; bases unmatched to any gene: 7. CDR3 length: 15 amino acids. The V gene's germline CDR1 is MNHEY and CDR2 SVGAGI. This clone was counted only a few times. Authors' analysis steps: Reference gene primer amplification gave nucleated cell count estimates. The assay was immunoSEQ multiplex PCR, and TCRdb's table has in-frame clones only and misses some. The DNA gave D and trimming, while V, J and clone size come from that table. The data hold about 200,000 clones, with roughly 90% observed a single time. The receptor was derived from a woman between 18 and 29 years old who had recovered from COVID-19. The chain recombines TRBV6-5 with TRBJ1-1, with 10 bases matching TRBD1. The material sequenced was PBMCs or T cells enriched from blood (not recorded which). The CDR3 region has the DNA TGTGCCAGCAACAAAAGGACAGGGGGAAACACTGAAGCTTTCTTT. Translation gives CASNKRTGGNTEAFF.